This passage covers 27 T cell receptor beta chains from one sample sequenced in a study of T cell responses to AZD1222 COVID-19 vaccine. Assay used: immunoSEQ multiplex PCR; TCRdb lists only in-frame clones, some missing. The sample shows approximately 80,000 clones, 75% to 95% of them seen only once. Material: peripheral blood, obtained 28 days after the second AZD1222 dose. All receptors come from an adult who received the AZD1222 COVID-19 vaccine.

The CDR3 is CAWSVSTMGEQFF. CDR3 nucleotides: TGTGCCTGGAGTGTATCCACTATGGGTGAGCAGTTCTTC. The rearrangement uses TRBV30 and TRBJ2-1; no reliable D call. Germline-derived CDR1 and CDR2 are GTSNPN and SVGIG (reference sequence). V lost 0 bases to trimming and J lost 9 bases, with 12 bases between them. The CDR3 has 13 amino acids.

This clone was picked up one time. The chain is built from TRBV5-1 and TRBJ2-1, with D hard to call. This CDR3 contains 15 residues. CDR1 is SGHRS, CDR2 YFSETQ, per germline. Trimming removed 4 bases at V and 7 bases at J, with 18 bases between. The CDR3 sequence is CASSLGQTSVNEQFF. The DNA for the CDR3 is TGCGCCAGCAGCCTCGGTCAGACCTCCGTTAATGAGCAGTTCTTC. Together with reference TRBV5-1 and TRBJ2-1, the CDR3 gives the full variable domain: KAGVTQTPRYLIKTRGQQVTLSCSPISGHRSVSWYQQTPGQGLQFLFEYFSETQRNKGNFPGRFSGRQFSNSRSEMNVSTLELGDSALYLCASSLGQTSVNEQFFGPGTRLTVL.

The chain joins TRBV7-3 to TRBJ2-3; D is perhaps TRBD2 (5 bases). The germline V gene has CDR1 SGHTA and CDR2 FQGTGA. The CDR3 extends over 14 amino acids. The ends were cut back, 5 bases at V and 4 bases at J, with 13 bases in the middle. The CDR3, as DNA: TGTGCCAGCAGCACGGACGGGATAGCAGATACGCAGTATTTT. This translates into CASSTDGIADTQYF.

This chain joins TRBV7-8 and TRBJ1-1; D might be TRBD1 (6 bases). Trimming took off 5 bases at V and 1 base at J, with 11 bases between the two ends. There are 14 residues in the CDR3. Germline V lookup: CDR1 SGHVS, CDR2 FQNEAQ. The CDR3 DNA sequence: TGTGCCAGCAGCCCCTACAGGGAGAACACTGAAGCTTTCTTT. Protein product: CASSPYRENTEAFF.

The rearrangement links TRBV28 to TRBJ1-4, with a tentative D call TRBD1 (6 bases). The CDR3 has 16 residues. In germline, CDR1 is MDHEN, CDR2 SYDVKM. The ends were cut back, 4 bases at V and 2 bases at J, with 14 bases in the middle. Here the CDR3 DNA reads TGTGCCAGCAGTTCCCACACAGGGACGACTAATGAAAAACTGTTTTTT. Protein sequence: CASSSHTGTTNEKLFF.

The rearrangement uses TRBV5-6 and TRBJ2-7; 7 bases fit TRBD2. Germline values: CDR1 SGHDT, CDR2 YYEEEE. The CDR3 totals 16 residues. With 4 bases clipped from V and 6 bases from J, the junction kept 16 bases outside the gene matches. CDR3 DNA: TGTGCCAGCAGCCGAACCGGGGGGAGTTACAGCTCCGAGCAGTACTTC. It yields the protein CASSRTGGSYSSEQYF.

This chain connects TRBV5-5 to TRBJ1-6; maybe TRBD1 (5 bases). Germline V gene sequence: CDR1 SGHKS, CDR2 YYEKEE (reference sequence). This CDR3 has 17 amino acids. The V end lost 3 bases, the J end lost 0 bases, and 13 bases lay between the germline ends. The CDR3 is CASSSGPQVSYNSPLHF. CDR3 nucleotide sequence: TGTGCCAGCAGCTCGGGACCTCAAGTCTCCTATAATTCACCCCTCCACTTT.

The J gene is TRBJ1-3, the V gene TRBV5-1; D is unclear. V was trimmed by 0 bases and J by 4 bases, leaving 5 bases between them. The CDR3 extends over 13 amino acids. Germline loops: CDR1 SGHRS, CDR2 YFSETQ. CDR3 loop: CASSLGFGNTIYF. DNA for the CDR3: TGCGCCAGCAGCTTGGGGTTCGGAAACACCATATATTTT.

The chain carries TRBV27 and TRBJ1-5; the D is unclear. Trimming shortened V by 8 bases and J by 7 bases, and 15 bases separated the two germline ends. This CDR3 comprises 13 residues. Per germline, CDR1 MNHEY and CDR2 SMNVEV (reference sequence). The CDR3 loop reads CASGSRGDQPQHF. CDR3 DNA sequence: TGTGCCAGCGGGTCCCGGGGTGACCAGCCCCAGCATTTT.

This chain links TRBV18 with TRBJ1-2; D unresolved. Between the trimmed V and J ends, which lost 2 bases and 4 bases, there was a span of 8 bases. CDR3 length: 13 residues. Germline V gene data show CDR1 as KGHSH and CDR2 as LQKENI. CDR3 sequence: CASSPGLSYGYTF. CDR3 DNA: TGTGCCAGCTCACCAGGGTTGAGCTATGGCTACACCTTC. The entire variable domain, with the rest obtained from reference TRBV18 and TRBJ1-2, is as follows: NAGVMQNPRHLVRRRGQEARLRCSPMKGHSHVYWYRQLPEEGLKFMVYLQKENIIDESGMPKERFSAEFPKEGPSILRIQQVVRGDSAAYFCASSPGLSYGYTFGSGTRLTVV.

The V gene is TRBV9, the J gene TRBJ2-5; D is perhaps TRBD1 or TRBD2 (6 bases each). The CDR3 is made up of 14 amino acids. Between the trimmed V and J ends, which lost 3 bases and 2 bases, there was a span of 11 bases. Germline CDR1 and CDR2: SGDLS and YYNGEE. This chain's CDR3 is CASSAGAGQETQYF. The CDR3 DNA follows: TGTGCCAGCAGCGCGGGGGCCGGGCAAGAGACCCAGTACTTC.

The chain couples TRBV28 to TRBJ2-7; unclear D gene. Germline V gene sequence: CDR1 MDHEN, CDR2 SYDVKM. The germline V and J ends were trimmed by 2 bases and 3 bases, with 14 bases remaining between them. The CDR3 is 15 residues long. In DNA form, the CDR3 reads TGTGCCAGCAGTTTACTGGTGCTAGAGAACTACGAGCAGTACTTC. This translates into CASSLLVLENYEQYF.

The chain links TRBV11-2 to TRBJ2-3; D gene uncertain. V was cut by 1 base and J by 6 bases, with 11 bases left in between. The V gene's germline CDR1 is SGHAT and CDR2 FQNNGV. The CDR3 spans 14 residues. Written as DNA, the CDR3 is TGTGCCAGCAGCTTAGGAAGTGCCGAGGATACGCAGTATTTT. Protein product: CASSLGSAEDTQYF.

The chain is built from TRBV11-1 and TRBJ2-3, with TRBD2 matching over 8 bases. Germline V gene sequence: CDR1 SGHAT, CDR2 FQDESV (reference sequence). The CDR3 has 15 residues. The ends lost 6 bases at V and 5 bases at J; junction bases unmatched: 10. CDR3 DNA: TGTGCCAGCAGTAAGCGGGAGAGGTCGGGAGATACGCAGTATTTT. Translated: CASSKRERSGDTQYF.

The genes are TRBV5-4 and TRBJ2-1, with D tentatively TRBD2 (7 bases). The CDR3 length is 16 residues. Germline CDR1 reads SGHNT; CDR2 reads YYREEE (reference sequence). V lost 2 bases, J lost 0 bases, and 12 bases lay in between. The CDR3 DNA reads TGTGCCAGCAGCTTTCGGGAGGACAGCTCCTACAATGAGCAGTTCTTC. Protein sequence: CASSFREDSSYNEQFF.

In this sample, this clone turned up once. The genes are TRBV6-6 and TRBJ2-1; D is ambiguous. V gave up 6 bases and J gave up 7 bases, with 10 bases separating them. Per germline, CDR1 MNHNY and CDR2 SVGAGI (reference sequence). This CDR3 comprises 12 residues. This CDR3 is CASRLLVNEQFF. The DNA for the CDR3 is TGTGCCAGCAGGCTTCTAGTGAATGAGCAGTTCTTC.

This chain uses TRBV9 with TRBJ1-1; possible D gene TRBD1, 6 bases. Germline CDR1 SGDLS, CDR2 YYNGEE. There are 13 residues in the CDR3. The V and J ends lost 0 bases and 8 bases respectively, with 11 bases between them. In DNA, the CDR3 is TGTGCCAGCAGCGTAGATGGGGGGCCCGAAGCTTTCTTT. Translated: CASSVDGGPEAFF.

This chain connects TRBV7-8 to TRBJ2-7; D is ambiguous. V dropped 5 bases and J dropped 5 bases, with 10 bases sitting between them. The CDR3 is made up of 12 amino acids. CDR1 and CDR2 from the germline V gene are SGHVS and FQNEAQ. In DNA, the CDR3 is TGTGCCAGCAGCCCGTGGCAGGACGAGCAGTACTTC. Translation: CASSPWQDEQYF.

This chain joins TRBV11-3 and TRBJ2-7; D might be TRBD1 (6 bases). In germline, CDR1 is SGHNT, CDR2 YENEEA. V lost 5 bases and J lost 2, with 16 bases in between. This CDR3 comprises 15 residues. Here the CDR3 reads CASSPSRAGAYEQYF. The CDR3 DNA sequence: TGTGCCAGCAGCCCCTCGCGGGCAGGGGCCTACGAGCAGTACTTC.

This chain connects TRBV5-1 to TRBJ2-1, with D maybe TRBD1 (6 bases). This CDR3 region has 14 residues. Trimming cost V 0 bases and J 4 bases, with 8 bases left between them. Looked up from germline, CDR1 is SGHRS and CDR2 is YFSETQ. In DNA, the CDR3 is TGCGCCAGCAGCTTGGGGACAGTTTACAATGAGCAGTTCTTC. It translates to CASSLGTVYNEQFF.

The chain has TRBV13 and TRBJ2-5; D ambiguous. Germline values: CDR1 PRHDT, CDR2 FYEKMQ (reference sequence). V was clipped by 5 bases and J by 9 bases, with 19 bases between them. CDR3 length: 14 amino acids. As DNA, the CDR3 is TGTGCCAGCAGCCTTAGGACCGGCTCCTTGGCCCAGTACTTC. Translation: CASSLRTGSLAQYF.

The chain employs TRBV27 and TRBJ1-1; unclear D gene. The V gene lost 5 bases and the J gene lost 4 bases, with 14 bases spanning the gap. The CDR3 spans 14 residues. Germline V lookup: CDR1 MNHEY, CDR2 SMNVEV (reference sequence). CDR3 sequence: CASSPTRQTTEAFF. The CDR3 region has the DNA TGTGCCAGCAGTCCGACCAGGCAAACCACTGAAGCTTTCTTT.

The rearrangement uses TRBV27 and TRBJ2-3, with a possible D match to TRBD2 (5 bases). The germline V gene has CDR1 MNHEY and CDR2 SMNVEV (reference sequence). V was shortened by 3 bases and J by 5 bases, with 18 bases between the two germline ends. The CDR3 totals 16 residues. The CDR3 here is CASSFWARGGGDTQYF. The CDR3 region has the DNA TGTGCCAGCAGTTTTTGGGCCCGGGGTGGCGGAGATACGCAGTATTTT.

V and J are TRBV4-1 and TRBJ2-7; tentative D call: TRBD2 (7 bases). This CDR3 has 15 residues. V lost 4 bases to trimming and J lost 7 bases, with 20 bases between them. The germline V gene encodes CDR1 MGHRA and CDR2 YSYEKL. CDR3 in DNA: TGCGCCAGCAGCCTCGCCCAGAGCGGGACAAGTGAGCAGTACTTC. This encodes CASSLAQSGTSEQYF.

About this clone: Distinct nucleotide sequences in the sample also encode this CDR3. The V call is TRBV18, the J call TRBJ1-5; the D gene is possibly TRBD1 (5 bases). CDR1 and CDR2 from the germline V gene are KGHSH and LQKENI. The CDR3 runs to 14 residues. The V gene lost 0 bases and the J gene lost 4 bases, with 7 bases spanning the gap. CDR3 sequence reads: CASSPPTENQPQHF. In DNA, the CDR3 is TGTGCCAGCTCACCACCGACAGAGAATCAGCCCCAGCATTTT.

CDR3 DNA sequence: TGCGCCAGCAGCTTGGAGGGACTAGCGGGAGTGGAGACCCAGTACTTC. This gives the protein CASSLEGLAGVETQYF. The V and J genes are TRBV5-1 and TRBJ2-5, with TRBD2 identical over 14 bases. V shed 0 bases, J shed 5 bases, and the junction held 3 bases outside the gene matches. The CDR3 is 16 amino acids. Germline V gene lookup returns CDR1 SGHRS and CDR2 YFSETQ.

This clone was seen just once. This chain links TRBV7-3 with TRBJ2-3, with TRBD2 matching 7 bases. The CDR3 length is 14 residues. Germline lookup yields CDR1 SGHTA and CDR2 FQGTGA. The trim removed 2 bases at V and 3 bases at J, leaving 2 bases unmatched. DNA for the CDR3: TGTGCCAGCAGCTTACGGGGGGATACAGATACGCAGTATTTT. This sequence encodes CASSLRGDTDTQYF.